Presented here are 2 T cell receptor beta chains from one specimen sequenced in a study of blood T cell repertoires in COVID-19. Measured with immunoSEQ multiplex PCR; TCRdb has only the in-frame clones, and not every one. The data contain about 200,000 clones, 86% of them singletons. Sequenced material: PBMCs or T cells enriched from blood (not recorded which). The receptors shown here come from a man between 35 and 55 years old with acute COVID-19.

The V gene is TRBV3-1 (or the pseudogene TRBV3-2), the J gene TRBJ2-2; 9 bases line up with TRBD1. CDR3 length equals 15 residues. CDR1 is LGHDT, CDR2 YNNKEL, per germline (reference sequence). V gave up 6 bases and J gave up 6 bases; unmatched junction bases: 8. The CDR3 loop reads CASRPRDREPGELFF. The CDR3 nucleotides are TGTGCCAGCAGGCCCCGGGACAGGGAGCCCGGGGAGCTGTTTTTT.

The chain couples TRBV7-2 to TRBJ1-5, with D tentatively TRBD1 (6 bases). Germline V gene sequence: CDR1 SGHTA, CDR2 FQGNSA. The V and J ends lost 2 bases and 1 base respectively, with 15 bases between them. The CDR3 spans 17 residues. CDR3 coding DNA: TGTGCCAGCAGCTTAAGCGGGGGCGGACAAAGCAATCAGCCCCAGCATTTT. It translates to CASSLSGGGQSNQPQHF. Complete variable domain (other parts from reference TRBV7-2 and TRBJ1-5): GAGVSQSPSNKVTEKGKDVELRCDPISGHTALYWYRQSLGQGLEFLIYFQGNSAPDKSGLPSDRFSAERTGGSVSTLTIQRTQQEDSAVYLCASSLSGGGQSNQPQHFGDGTRLSIL.